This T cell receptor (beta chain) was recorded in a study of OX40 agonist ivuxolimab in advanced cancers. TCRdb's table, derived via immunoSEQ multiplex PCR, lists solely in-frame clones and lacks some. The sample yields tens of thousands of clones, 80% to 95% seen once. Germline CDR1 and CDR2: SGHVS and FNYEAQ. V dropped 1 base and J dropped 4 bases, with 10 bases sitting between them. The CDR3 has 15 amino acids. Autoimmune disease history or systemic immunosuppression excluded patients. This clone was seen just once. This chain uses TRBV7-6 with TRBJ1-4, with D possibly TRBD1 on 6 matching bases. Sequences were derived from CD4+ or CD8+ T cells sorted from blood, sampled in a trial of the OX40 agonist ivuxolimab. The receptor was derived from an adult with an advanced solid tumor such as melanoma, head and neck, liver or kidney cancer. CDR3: CASSLETGVNEKLFF. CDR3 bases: TGTGCCAGCAGCTTAGAGACAGGCGTTAATGAAAAACTGTTTTTT.